This T cell receptor beta chain was identified during a study of CD8 T cells in ankylosing spondylitis. Findings and caveats of the study: Reports of some motif variants in reactive arthritis synovial fluid and blood predate this one. From matched ankylosing spondylitis synovial fluid, disease-linked clones were reportedly recovered at significantly enriched levels. Characteristic, it appeared, of ankylosing spondylitis blood was a TCR beta motif of eight highly homologous variants.

The TCR beta libraries were generated through quantitative 5'-RACE incorporating molecular barcodes. TCRdb reprocessed the 5' RACE reads via MiXCR and lists one record per CDR3 protein. The sample lists roughly 300,000 distinct CDR3 sequences; 7.5% to 9% were seen once. As regards this clonotype: Its antigen remains unidentified.

The CDR3 is made up of 14 amino acids. V lost 6 bases and J lost 6; bases outside the gene matches: 8. CDR1 is SGHTA, CDR2 FQGTGA, per germline. The origin of this receptor is a male donor with ankylosing spondylitis. Sequencing was done on a sample of blood, either unsorted or a sorted T cell fraction (not recorded which). The chain is built from TRBV7-3 and TRBJ2-3, with 8 bases identical to TRBD2. DNA of the CDR3: TGTGCCAGCAGGCCCGGGACTAGTCCCGATACGCAGTATTTT. Amino acid sequence: CASRPGTSPDTQYF.